This T cell receptor (beta chain) was found in a study of cytomegalovirus exposure and HLA in healthy donors. With 0 bases removed from V and 7 bases from J, the gap between germline ends came to 8 bases. Germline V lookup: CDR1 SGHRS, CDR2 YFSETQ. The CDR3 covers 13 residues. Primers: 60 Vbeta forward and 13 Jbeta reverse. Some clones are missing from TCRdb's copy, which holds only in-frame ones; the method was immunoSEQ multiplex PCR. Of 100,000 or so clones in the sample, approximately 84% are singletons; the top ten hold approximately 2.3%. Sequencing was performed on PBMCs. This sequence joins TRBV5-1 and TRBJ1-5; no reliable D call. This TCR was sampled from a young man in good health and CMV-seronegative. The CDR3 here is CASSLGPEQPQHF. Written as DNA, the CDR3 is TGCGCCAGCAGCTTGGGACCGGAGCAGCCCCAGCATTTT.